This TCR beta chain was documented in a study of blood T cell repertoires in COVID-19. Assay: immunoSEQ multiplex PCR; the TCRdb copy retains only in-frame clones and omits some. The sample lists about 50,000 clones, 70% to 90% seen once, with 2.6% in the top ten. The length of the CDR3 is 13 residues. The V and J ends lost 3 bases and 6 bases, in that order; junction bases with no gene match: 6. Germline CDR1 reads GTSNPN; CDR2 reads SVGIG (reference sequence). The sequence was collected from a woman aged 80 or over with COVID-19, enrolled during active disease. Sequencing was carried out using peripheral blood. This chain joins TRBV30 and TRBJ1-2; TRBD1 aligns across 8 bases. CDR3 amino acids: CAWSGQGGNGYTF. DNA of the CDR3: TGTGCCTGGAGCGGACAGGGAGGAAATGGCTACACCTTC.